Only a few counts were recorded for the clone carrying this T cell receptor beta chain. The antigen remains unidentified. Germline loops: CDR1 SEHNR, CDR2 FQNEAQ (reference sequence). This CDR3 comprises 16 residues. V lost 2 bases to trimming and J lost 0 bases, with 11 bases between them. These data originate in a study of identical twins. Study-wide points: Twins' surplus sharing was weaker for beta out-of-frame sequences. The more abundant beta clonotypes in cord blood had fewer insertions, and memory repertoires did not show this. Zero-insertion analyses might be partly confounded by invariant T cells like MAIT and iNKT. Alpha sequences that were out-of-frame and twin-shared showed an excess of low generation probability.

In TCRdb, the 5' RACE reads were re-called with MiXCR into one record per CDR3 protein. The sample lists approximately 410,000 distinct CDR3 sequences, approximately 18% seen once, with less than 15% in the top ten. Sequenced material: naive T cells sorted from blood. The rearrangement uses TRBV7-9 and TRBJ2-1; D unclear. The TCR comes from a man aged 50-60 years in good health. CDR3 in amino acids: CASSLFVSPSYNEQFF. CDR3 nucleotides: TGTGCCAGCAGCTTATTTGTTTCTCCCTCCTACAATGAGCAGTTCTTC.